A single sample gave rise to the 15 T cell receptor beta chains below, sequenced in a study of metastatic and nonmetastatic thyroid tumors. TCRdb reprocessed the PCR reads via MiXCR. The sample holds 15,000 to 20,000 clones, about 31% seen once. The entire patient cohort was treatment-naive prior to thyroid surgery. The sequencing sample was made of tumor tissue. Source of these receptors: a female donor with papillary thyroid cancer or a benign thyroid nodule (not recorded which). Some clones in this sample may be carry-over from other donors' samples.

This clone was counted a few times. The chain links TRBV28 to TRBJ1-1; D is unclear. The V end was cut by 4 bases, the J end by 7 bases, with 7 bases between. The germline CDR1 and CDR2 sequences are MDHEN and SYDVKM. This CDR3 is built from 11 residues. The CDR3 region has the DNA TGTGCCAGCAGTTGGCCGGGTGAAGCTTTCTTT. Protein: CASSWPGEAFF.

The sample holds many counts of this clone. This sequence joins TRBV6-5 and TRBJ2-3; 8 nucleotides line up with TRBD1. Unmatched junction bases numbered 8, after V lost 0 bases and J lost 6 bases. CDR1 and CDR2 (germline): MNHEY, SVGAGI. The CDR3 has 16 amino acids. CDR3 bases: TGTGCCAGCAGTTACTCAGCTCAGGGGGCAGCGGATACGCAGTATTTT. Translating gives CASSYSAQGAADTQYF.

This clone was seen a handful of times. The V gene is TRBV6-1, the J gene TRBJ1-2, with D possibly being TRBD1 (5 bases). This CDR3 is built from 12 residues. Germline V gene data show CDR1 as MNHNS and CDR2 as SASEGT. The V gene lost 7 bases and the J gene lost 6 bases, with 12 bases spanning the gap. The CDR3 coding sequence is TGTGCCAGCATGACCAGGGCGGATGGCTACACCTTC. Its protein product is CASMTRADGYTF.

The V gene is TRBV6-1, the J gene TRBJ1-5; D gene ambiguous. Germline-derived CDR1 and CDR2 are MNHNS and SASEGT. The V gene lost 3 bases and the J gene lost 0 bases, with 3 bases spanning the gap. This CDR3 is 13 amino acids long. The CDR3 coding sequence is TGTGCCAGCAGTGATGATAGCAATCAGCCCCAGCATTTT. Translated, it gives CASSDDSNQPQHF.

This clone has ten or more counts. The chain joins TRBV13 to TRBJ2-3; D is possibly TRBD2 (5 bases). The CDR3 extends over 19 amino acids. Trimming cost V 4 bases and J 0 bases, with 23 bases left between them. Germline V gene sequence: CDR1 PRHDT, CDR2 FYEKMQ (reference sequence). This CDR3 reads CASSSSFPPDSSSTDTQYF. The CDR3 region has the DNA TGTGCCAGCAGCTCATCTTTCCCCCCGGACTCCTCTAGCACAGATACGCAGTATTTT.

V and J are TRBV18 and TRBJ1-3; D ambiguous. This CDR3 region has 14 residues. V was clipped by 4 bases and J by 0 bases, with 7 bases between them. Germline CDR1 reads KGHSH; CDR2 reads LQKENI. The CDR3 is CASSRESSGNTIYF. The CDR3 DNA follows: TGTGCCAGCTCACGTGAAAGCTCTGGAAACACCATATATTTT. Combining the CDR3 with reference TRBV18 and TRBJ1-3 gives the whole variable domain NAGVMQNPRHLVRRRGQEARLRCSPMKGHSHVYWYRQLPEEGLKFMVYLQKENIIDESGMPKERFSAEFPKEGPSILRIQQVVRGDSAAYFCASSRESSGNTIYFGEGSWLTVV.

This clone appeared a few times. For the CDR3, the DNA is TGTGCCACCAGTCAAACTAGAACCCGTAGCTACAATGAGCAGTTCTTC. Amino acids: CATSQTRTRSYNEQFF. This chain joins TRBV24-1 and TRBJ2-1; possibly TRBD2 for D (5 bases). Trimming removed 6 bases from V and 3 bases from J, with 17 bases in between. The CDR3 is made up of 16 amino acids. Germline loops: CDR1 KGHDR, CDR2 SFDVKD.

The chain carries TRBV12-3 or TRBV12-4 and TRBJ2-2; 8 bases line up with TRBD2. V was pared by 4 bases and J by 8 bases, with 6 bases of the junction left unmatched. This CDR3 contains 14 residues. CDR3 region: CASSSAGAVGELFF. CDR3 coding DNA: TGTGCCAGCAGTTCAGCGGGAGCGGTTGGGGAGCTGTTTTTT.

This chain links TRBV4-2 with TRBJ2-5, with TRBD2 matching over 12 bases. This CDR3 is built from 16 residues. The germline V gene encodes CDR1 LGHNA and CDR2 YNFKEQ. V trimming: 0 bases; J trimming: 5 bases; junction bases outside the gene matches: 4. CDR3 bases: TGTGCCAGCAGCCAAGAGCTAGCGGGAGGGCGGGAGACCCAGTACTTC. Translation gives CASSQELAGGRETQYF.

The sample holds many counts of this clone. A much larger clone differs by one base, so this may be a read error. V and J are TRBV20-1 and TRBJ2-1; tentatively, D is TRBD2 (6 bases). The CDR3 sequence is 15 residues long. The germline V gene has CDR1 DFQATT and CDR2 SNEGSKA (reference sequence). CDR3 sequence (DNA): TGCAGTGCTAGAGATGGCGGGGCGGAATACAATGGGCAGTTCTTC. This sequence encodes CSARDGGAEYNGQFF.

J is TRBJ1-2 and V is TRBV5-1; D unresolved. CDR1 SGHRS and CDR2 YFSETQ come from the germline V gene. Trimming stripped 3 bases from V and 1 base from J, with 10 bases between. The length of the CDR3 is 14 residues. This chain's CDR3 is CASSSRVGNYGYTF. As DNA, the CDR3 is TGCGCCAGCAGCTCGAGGGTGGGTAACTATGGCTACACCTTC.

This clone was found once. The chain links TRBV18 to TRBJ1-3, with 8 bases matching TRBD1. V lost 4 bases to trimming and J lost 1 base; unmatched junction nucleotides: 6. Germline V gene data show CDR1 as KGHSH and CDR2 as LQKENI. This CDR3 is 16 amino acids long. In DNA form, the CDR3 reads TGTGCCAGCTCACTCGGCAGGGGGCATTCTGGAAACACCATATATTTT. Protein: CASSLGRGHSGNTIYF.

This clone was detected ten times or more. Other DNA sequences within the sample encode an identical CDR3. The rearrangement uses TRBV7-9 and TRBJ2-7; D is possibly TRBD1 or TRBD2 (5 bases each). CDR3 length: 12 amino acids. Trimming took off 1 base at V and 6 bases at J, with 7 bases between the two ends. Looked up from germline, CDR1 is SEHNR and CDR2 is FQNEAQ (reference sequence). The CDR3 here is CASSLGGGEQYF. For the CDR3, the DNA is TGTGCCAGCAGCTTAGGTGGGGGCGAGCAGTACTTC.

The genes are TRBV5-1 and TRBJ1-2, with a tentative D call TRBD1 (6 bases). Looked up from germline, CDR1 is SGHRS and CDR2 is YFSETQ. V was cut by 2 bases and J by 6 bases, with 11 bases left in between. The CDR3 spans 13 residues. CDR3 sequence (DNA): TGCGCCAGCAGCTTAACCGGGGGGCATGGCTACACCTTC. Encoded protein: CASSLTGGHGYTF.

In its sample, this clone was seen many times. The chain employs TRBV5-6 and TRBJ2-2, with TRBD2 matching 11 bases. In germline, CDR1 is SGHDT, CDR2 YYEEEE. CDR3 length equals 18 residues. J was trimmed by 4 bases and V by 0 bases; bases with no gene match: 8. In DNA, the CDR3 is TGTGCCAGCAGCTTGGTGTGGACTAGCGGGTTCTTCACCGGGGAGCTGTTTTTT. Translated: CASSLVWTSGFFTGELFF. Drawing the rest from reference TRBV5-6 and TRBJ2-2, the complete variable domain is DAGVTQSPTHLIKTRGQQVTLRCSPKSGHDTVSWYQQALGQGPQFIFQYYEEEERQRGNFPDRFSGHQFPNYSSELNVNALLLGDSALYLCASSLVWTSGFFTGELFFGEGSRLTVL.